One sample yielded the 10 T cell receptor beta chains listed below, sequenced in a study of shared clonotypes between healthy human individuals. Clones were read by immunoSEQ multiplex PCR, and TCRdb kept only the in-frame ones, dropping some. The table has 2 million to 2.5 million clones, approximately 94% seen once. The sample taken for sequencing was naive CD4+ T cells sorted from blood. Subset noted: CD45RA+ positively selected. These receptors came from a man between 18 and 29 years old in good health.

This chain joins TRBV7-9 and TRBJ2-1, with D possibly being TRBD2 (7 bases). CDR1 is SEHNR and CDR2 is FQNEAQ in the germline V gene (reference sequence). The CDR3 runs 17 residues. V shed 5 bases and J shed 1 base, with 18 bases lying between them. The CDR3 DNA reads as TGTGCCAGCAGCCAAGGGGCCCGGGGGGCTTCCTACAATGAGCAGTTCTTC. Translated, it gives CASSQGARGASYNEQFF.

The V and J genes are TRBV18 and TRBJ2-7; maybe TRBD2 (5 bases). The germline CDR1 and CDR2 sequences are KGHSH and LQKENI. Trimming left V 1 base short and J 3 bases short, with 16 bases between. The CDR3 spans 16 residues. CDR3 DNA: TGTGCCAGCTCACCACGACTCCGGGGAGTCAGCTACGAGCAGTACTTC. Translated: CASSPRLRGVSYEQYF.

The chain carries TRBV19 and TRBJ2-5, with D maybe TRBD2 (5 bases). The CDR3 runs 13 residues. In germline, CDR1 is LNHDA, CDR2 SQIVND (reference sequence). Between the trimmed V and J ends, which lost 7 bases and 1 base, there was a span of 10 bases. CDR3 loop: CASKVAGQETQYF. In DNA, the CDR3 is TGTGCCAGTAAGGTGGCGGGCCAAGAGACCCAGTACTTC.

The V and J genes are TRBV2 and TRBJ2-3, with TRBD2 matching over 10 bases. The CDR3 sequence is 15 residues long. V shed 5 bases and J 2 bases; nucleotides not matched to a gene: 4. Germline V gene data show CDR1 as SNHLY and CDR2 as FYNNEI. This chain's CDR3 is CASSWTSGYTDTQYF. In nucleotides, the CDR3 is TGTGCCAGCAGTTGGACTAGCGGATACACAGATACGCAGTATTTT.

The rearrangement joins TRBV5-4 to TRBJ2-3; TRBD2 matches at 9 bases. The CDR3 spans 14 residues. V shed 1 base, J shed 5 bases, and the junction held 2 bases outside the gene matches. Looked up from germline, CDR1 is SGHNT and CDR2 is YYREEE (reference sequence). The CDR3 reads CASSLPAGGDTQYF. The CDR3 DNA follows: TGTGCCAGCAGCTTGCCAGCGGGAGGAGATACGCAGTATTTT.

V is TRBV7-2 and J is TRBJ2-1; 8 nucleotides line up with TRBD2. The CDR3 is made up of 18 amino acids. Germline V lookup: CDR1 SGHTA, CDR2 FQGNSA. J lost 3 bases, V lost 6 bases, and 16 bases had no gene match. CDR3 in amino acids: CASSRREGPRWVYNEQFF. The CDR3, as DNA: TGTGCCAGCAGTCGCCGGGAGGGCCCTCGTTGGGTCTACAATGAGCAGTTCTTC. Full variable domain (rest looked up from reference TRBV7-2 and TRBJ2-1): GAGVSQSPSNKVTEKGKDVELRCDPISGHTALYWYRQSLGQGLEFLIYFQGNSAPDKSGLPSDRFSAERTGGSVSTLTIQRTQQEDSAVYLCASSRREGPRWVYNEQFFGPGTRLTVL.

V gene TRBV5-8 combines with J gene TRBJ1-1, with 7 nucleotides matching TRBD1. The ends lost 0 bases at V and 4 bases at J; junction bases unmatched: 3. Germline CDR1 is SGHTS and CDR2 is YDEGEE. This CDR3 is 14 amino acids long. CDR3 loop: CASSLDRGFTEAFF. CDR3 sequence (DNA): TGTGCCAGCAGCTTGGACAGGGGATTCACTGAAGCTTTCTTT.

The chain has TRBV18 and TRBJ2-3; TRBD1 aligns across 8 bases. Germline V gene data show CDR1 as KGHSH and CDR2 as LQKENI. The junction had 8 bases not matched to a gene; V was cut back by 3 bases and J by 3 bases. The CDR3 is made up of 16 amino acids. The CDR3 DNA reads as TGTGCCAGCTCACCTCAGGGGGCGACTGGGACAGATACGCAGTATTTT. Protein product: CASSPQGATGTDTQYF.

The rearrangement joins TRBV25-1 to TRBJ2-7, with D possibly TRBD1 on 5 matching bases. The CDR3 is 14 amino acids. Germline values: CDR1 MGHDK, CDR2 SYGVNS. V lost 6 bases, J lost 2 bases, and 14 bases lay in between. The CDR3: CASRSRQPTYEQYF. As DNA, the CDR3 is TGTGCCAGCAGATCTAGACAGCCTACCTACGAGCAGTACTTC.

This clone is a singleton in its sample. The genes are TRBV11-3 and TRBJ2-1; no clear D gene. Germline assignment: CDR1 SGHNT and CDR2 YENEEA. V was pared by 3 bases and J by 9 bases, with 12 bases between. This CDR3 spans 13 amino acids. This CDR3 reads CASSFTNFGEQFF. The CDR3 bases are TGTGCCAGCAGCTTTACCAACTTCGGTGAGCAGTTCTTC.